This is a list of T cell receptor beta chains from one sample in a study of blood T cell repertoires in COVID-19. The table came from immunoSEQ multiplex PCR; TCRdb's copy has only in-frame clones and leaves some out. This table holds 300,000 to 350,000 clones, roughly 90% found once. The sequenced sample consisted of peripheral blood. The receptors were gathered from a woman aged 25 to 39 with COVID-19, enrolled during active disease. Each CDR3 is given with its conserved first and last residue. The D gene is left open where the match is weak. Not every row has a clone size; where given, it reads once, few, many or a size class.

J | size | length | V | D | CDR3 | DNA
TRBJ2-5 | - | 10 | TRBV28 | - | CASSQETQYF | TGTGCCAGCTCTCAAGAGACCCAGTACTTC
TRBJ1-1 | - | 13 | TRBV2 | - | CASSLDRYTEAFF | TGTGCCAGCAGTCTAGACAGGTACACTGAAGCTTTCTTT
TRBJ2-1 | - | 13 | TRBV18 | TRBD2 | CASSPLAGVEQFF | TGTGCCAGCTCACCACTAGCGGGAGTTGAGCAGTTCTTC
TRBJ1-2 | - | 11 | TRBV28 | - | CASSRRGGYTF | TGTGCCAGCAGCCGGAGGGGTGGCTACACCTTC
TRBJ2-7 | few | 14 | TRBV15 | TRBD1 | CATSRDWDRGEQYF | TGTGCCACCAGCAGAGATTGGGACAGGGGTGAGCAGTACTTC
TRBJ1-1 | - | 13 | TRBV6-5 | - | CASSPRSDTEAFF | TGTGCCAGCAGTCCCCGTTCGGACACTGAAGCTTTCTTT
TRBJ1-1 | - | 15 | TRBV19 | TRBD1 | CASSTRGPIDTEAFF | TGTGCCAGTAGTACCAGGGGGCCAATCGACACTGAAGCTTTCTTT
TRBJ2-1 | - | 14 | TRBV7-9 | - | CASSFADDRNEQFF | TGTGCCAGCAGCTTCGCCGACGACAGGAATGAGCAGTTCTTC
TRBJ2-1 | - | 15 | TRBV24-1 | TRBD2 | CATSIGTSGRNEQFF | TGTGCCACCAGTATCGGGACTAGCGGGAGGAATGAGCAGTTCTTC
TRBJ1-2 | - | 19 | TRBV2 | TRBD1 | CASSEPTPGQGMRSHGYTF | TGTGCCAGCAGTGAACCAACCCCGGGACAGGGAATGAGATCTCATGGCTACACCTTC
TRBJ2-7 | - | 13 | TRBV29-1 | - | CSVGSSSSYEQYF | TGCAGCGTTGGAAGTAGCAGCTCCTACGAGCAGTACTTC
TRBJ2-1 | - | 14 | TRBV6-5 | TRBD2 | CASTTGREGAEQFF | TGTGCCAGCACCACGGGGCGGGAGGGCGCTGAGCAGTTCTTC
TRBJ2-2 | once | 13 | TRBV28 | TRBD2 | CAGGLANTGELFF | TGTGCCGGAGGACTAGCGAACACCGGGGAGCTGTTTTTT
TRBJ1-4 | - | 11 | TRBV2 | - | CASSGGEKLFF | TGTGCCAGCAGTGGAGGGGAAAAACTGTTTTTT
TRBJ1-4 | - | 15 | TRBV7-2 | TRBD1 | CASSITGAGGEKLFF | TGTGCCAGCAGCATAACAGGGGCCGGGGGTGAAAAACTGTTTTTT
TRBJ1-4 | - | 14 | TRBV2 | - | CASSDGRQGEKLFF | TGTGCCAGCAGTGACGGCAGGCAGGGAGAAAAACTGTTTTTT
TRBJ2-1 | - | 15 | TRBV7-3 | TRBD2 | CASSSSSGSYNEQFF | TGTGCCAGCAGCTCCTCTAGCGGGAGCTACAATGAGCAGTTCTTC
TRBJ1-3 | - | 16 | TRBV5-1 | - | CASSLAGHKYGNTIYF | TGCGCCAGCAGCTTGGCCGGACACAAATATGGAAACACCATATATTTT
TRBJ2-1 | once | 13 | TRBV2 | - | CASSEEGYNEQFF | TGTGCCAGCAGTGAAGAGGGGTACAATGAGCAGTTCTTC
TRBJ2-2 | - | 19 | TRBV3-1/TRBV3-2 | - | CASSHGPTGGGVSAGELFF | TGTGCCAGCAGCCACGGCCCAACGGGAGGGGGCGTTTCCGCCGGGGAGCTGTTTTTT
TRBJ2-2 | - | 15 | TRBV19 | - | CASKFMASGTGELFF | TGTGCCAGTAAGTTCATGGCCTCGGGCACCGGGGAGCTGTTTTTT
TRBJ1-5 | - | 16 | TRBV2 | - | CASREDSLYSNQPQHF | TGTGCCAGCAGAGAGGACAGTCTCTATAGCAATCAGCCCCAGCATTTT
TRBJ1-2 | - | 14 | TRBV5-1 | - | CASSLSQANYGYTF | TGCGCCAGCAGCTTAAGCCAGGCTAACTATGGCTACACCTTC
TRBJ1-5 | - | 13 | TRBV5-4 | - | CASSLETGQPQHF | TGTGCCAGCAGCTTGGAGACGGGTCAGCCCCAGCATTTT
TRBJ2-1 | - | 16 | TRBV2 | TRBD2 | CASTRLAGGTYNEQFF | TGTGCCAGCACCAGACTAGCGGGAGGTACCTACAATGAGCAGTTCTTC
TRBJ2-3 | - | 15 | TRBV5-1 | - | CASSLGGADTDTQYF | TGCGCCAGCAGCTTGGGGGGCGCAGACACAGATACGCAGTATTTT
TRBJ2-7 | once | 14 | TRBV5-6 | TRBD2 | CASSLGLAGVEQYF | TGTGCCAGCAGCTTGGGACTAGCGGGAGTTGAGCAGTACTTC
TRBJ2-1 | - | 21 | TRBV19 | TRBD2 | CASSPPYGSLTSGSSYNEQFF | TGTGCCAGTTCTCCCCCCTATGGATCCCTTACTAGCGGGAGCTCCTACAATGAGCAGTTCTTC
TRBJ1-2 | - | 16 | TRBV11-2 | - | CASSLVDSSLNYGYTF | TGTGCCAGCAGCTTAGTTGACAGCTCTTTAAACTATGGCTACACCTTC
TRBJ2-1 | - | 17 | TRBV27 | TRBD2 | CASSSPGGSGDPNEQFF | TGTGCCAGCAGTTCCCCCGGCGGTAGCGGGGACCCCAATGAGCAGTTCTTC
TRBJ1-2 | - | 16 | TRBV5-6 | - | CASSPVEGTGGYGYTF | TGTGCCAGCAGCCCTGTCGAGGGGACGGGAGGTTATGGCTACACCTTC
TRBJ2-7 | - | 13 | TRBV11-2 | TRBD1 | CASSLTGRGEQYF | TGTGCCAGCAGCTTGACAGGGAGAGGCGAGCAGTACTTC
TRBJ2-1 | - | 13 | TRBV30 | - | CAWTRLGLNEQFF | TGTGCCTGGACCAGACTAGGACTCAATGAGCAGTTCTTC
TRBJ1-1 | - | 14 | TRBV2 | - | CASSGSGENTEAFF | TGTGCCAGCAGTGGATCAGGGGAGAACACTGAAGCTTTCTTT
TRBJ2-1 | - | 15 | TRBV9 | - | CASSQSGSSYNEQFF | TGTGCCAGCAGCCAAAGCGGCAGCTCCTACAATGAGCAGTTCTTC
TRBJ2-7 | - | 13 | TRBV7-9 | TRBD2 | CASSRAGVYEQYF | TGTGCCAGCAGCCGAGCGGGGGTCTACGAGCAGTACTTC
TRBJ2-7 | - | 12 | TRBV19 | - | CASSRGTYEQYF | TGTGCCAGTAGTCGGGGGACCTACGAGCAGTACTTC
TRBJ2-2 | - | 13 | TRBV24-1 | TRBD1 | CATGTGEVGELFF | TGTGCCACCGGGACAGGGGAGGTCGGGGAGCTGTTTTTT
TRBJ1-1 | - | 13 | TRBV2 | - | CASSEGLRTEAFF | TGTGCCAGCAGTGAAGGACTTCGGACTGAAGCTTTCTTT
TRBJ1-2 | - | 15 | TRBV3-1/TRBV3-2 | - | CASSQGSGPGYGYTF | TGTGCCAGCAGCCAAGGATCAGGGCCAGGCTATGGCTACACCTTC
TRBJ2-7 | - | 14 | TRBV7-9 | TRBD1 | CASSPRTGTYEQYF | TGTGCCAGCAGCCCACGGACAGGGACCTACGAGCAGTACTTC
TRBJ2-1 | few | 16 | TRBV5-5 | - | CASTLLGGFSYNEQFF | TGTGCCAGCACCTTACTCGGGGGATTCTCCTACAATGAGCAGTTCTTC
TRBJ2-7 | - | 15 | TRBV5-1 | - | CASSLDSGLGYEQYF | TGCGCCAGCAGCTTGGATTCCGGACTGGGTTACGAGCAGTACTTC
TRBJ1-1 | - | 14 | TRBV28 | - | CASRIRQENTEAFF | TGTGCCAGCAGGATAAGACAGGAGAACACTGAAGCTTTCTTT